Each of the 25 T cell receptor beta chains below was sequenced from the same sample in a study of HIV-infected children after antiretroviral therapy interruption (dated by TCRdb to the late 2010s). Interpreted using the paper, the treatment or condition label stands for: PENTA 11 planned treatment interruption arm or continuous ART arm. The receptor library was made with 3' RACE. For sequencing, an Illumina MiSeq was employed. To correct PCR amplification bias, TCR libraries were generated from RNA with a 3' RACE protocol that used unique molecular identifiers. TCRdb cleaned the public reads at Q25 with fastp, built clones with MiXCR and kept in-frame beta chains. Every entry covers one CDR3 protein and lists the most common genes and DNA from its rows. The sample has about 89,000 distinct CDR3 sequences on record, about 7.2% of them singletons. The top ten clones comprise about 1.1% of the sample.

Sequencing used CD45RA+ CD4+ T cells from PBMCs, pooled from several time points, obtained from a donor given antiretroviral therapy, either interrupted or continuous. Read against the paper, the sample's cell subset or site label means: naive CD4+ CD45RA+ CD45RO- T cells. These receptors were obtained from a pool of human donors with HIV.

This clonotype was observed at least ten times. The V and J genes are TRBV27 and TRBJ2-7; D may be TRBD1 (6 bases). The length of the CDR3 is 11 residues. Between the trimmed V and J ends, which lost 8 bases and 3 bases, there was a span of 8 bases. The germline V gene has CDR1 MNHEY and CDR2 SMNVEV (reference sequence). CDR3 DNA: TGTGCCAGCCGGGACATCTACGAGCAGTACTTC. This encodes CASRDIYEQYF.

This clonotype was recorded at least ten times. Written as DNA, the CDR3 is TGTGCCAGCAGCTTAGTCACGGTCTCGCAAGAGACCCAGTACTTC. It encodes CASSLVTVSQETQYF. This chain uses TRBV7-2 with TRBJ2-5; D remains unclear. There are 15 residues in the CDR3. CDR1 is SGHTA and CDR2 is FQGNSA in the germline V gene. V lost 1 base, J lost 2 bases, and 11 bases lay in between.

The V gene is TRBV5-5, the J gene TRBJ2-3; possible D gene TRBD2, 6 bases. Germline V lookup: CDR1 SGHKS, CDR2 YYEKEE (reference sequence). Trimming removed 3 bases at V and 0 bases at J, with 17 bases between. This CDR3 spans 17 amino acids. CDR3 in amino acids: CASSWRLPGLSTDTQYF. CDR3 DNA: TGTGCCAGCAGCTGGAGACTCCCGGGACTGAGCACAGATACGCAGTATTTT. Full variable domain (outside the CDR3, taken from reference TRBV5-5 and TRBJ2-3): DAGVTQSPTHLIKTRGQQVTLRCSPISGHKSVSWYQQVLGQGPQFIFQYYEKEERGRGNFPDRFSARQFPNYSSELNVNALLLGDSALYLCASSWRLPGLSTDTQYFGPGTRLTVL.

This clonotype showed up many times. The chain employs TRBV15 and TRBJ2-3; weak D call: TRBD1 (5 bases). CDR3 size: 13 residues. The ends were cut back, 8 bases at V and 2 bases at J, with 11 bases in the middle. Germline CDR1 reads LNHNV; CDR2 reads YYDKDF (reference sequence). CDR3 residues: CATSRQLTDTQYF. In DNA, the CDR3 is TGTGCCACCTCACGACAGCTCACAGATACGCAGTATTTT. Complete variable domain (other parts from reference TRBV15 and TRBJ2-3): DAMVIQNPRYQVTQFGKPVTLSCSQTLNHNVMYWYQQKSSQAPKLLFHYYDKDFNNEADTPDNFQSRRPNTSFCFLDIRSPGLGDTAMYLCATSRQLTDTQYFGPGTRLTVL.

V gene TRBV27 combines with J gene TRBJ1-4; tentative D call: TRBD1 (6 bases). The CDR3 length is 16 residues. Trimming took off 1 base at V and 4 bases at J, with 13 bases between the two ends. CDR1 is MNHEY, CDR2 SMNVEV, per germline (reference sequence). Written as DNA, the CDR3 is TGTGCCAGCAGTTTATTACGGGGGCCCAATAATGAAAAACTGTTTTTT. This codes for CASSLLRGPNNEKLFF.

This clonotype was seen ten or more times. The chain joins TRBV5-1 to TRBJ1-2; 8 bases map to TRBD1. CDR1 is SGHRS and CDR2 is YFSETQ in the germline V gene. V lost 4 bases, J lost 4 bases, and 12 bases stayed unmatched. This CDR3 has 16 amino acids. CDR3 sequence reads: CASSVESAGGSYGYTF. The CDR3 DNA is TGCGCCAGCAGCGTGGAGAGTGCAGGGGGCAGCTATGGCTACACCTTC.

The V gene is TRBV14, the J gene TRBJ1-1; perhaps TRBD1 as D (5 bases). From germline, CDR1 is SGHDN and CDR2 FVKESK. Deletions cut 4 bases from V and 1 base from J, with 10 bases between. The CDR3 covers 14 residues. CDR3 coding DNA: TGTGCCAGCAGCCTTCACCAGGGGAACACTGAAGCTTTCTTT. The encoded protein is CASSLHQGNTEAFF.

The sample holds a few counts of this clonotype. The rearrangement joins TRBV28 to TRBJ1-2, with 8 bases fitting TRBD1. CDR1 MDHEN and CDR2 SYDVKM come from the germline V gene. The V gene end was trimmed by 2 bases and the J gene end by 4 bases; junction bases not matched to a gene: 9. This CDR3 is built from 16 residues. CDR3 nucleotide sequence: TGTGCCAGCAGTTTACTGGACAGGGCCGAACCCTATGGCTACACCTTC. Its protein product is CASSLLDRAEPYGYTF.

There are a few counts of this clonotype. CDR3 DNA: TGTGCCAGCAGCCCCTCTTGGAGGGACACTGAAGCTTTCTTT. It specifies CASSPSWRDTEAFF. This rearrangement joins TRBV6-6 to TRBJ1-1; D is ambiguous. Germline V gene lookup returns CDR1 MNHNY and CDR2 SVGAGI (reference sequence). Deletions cut 6 bases from V and 3 bases from J, with 14 bases between. This CDR3 region has 14 residues.

This clonotype occurred many times. The rearrangement links TRBV6-1 to TRBJ1-5, with D possibly matching TRBD1 (5 bases). CDR3 length: 13 residues. The ends were cut back, 5 bases at V and 5 bases at J, with 10 bases in the middle. Germline lookup yields CDR1 MNHNS and CDR2 SASEGT. As DNA, the CDR3 is TGTGCCAGCAGTTCGGAAGGGGATCAGCCCCAGCATTTT. The encoded protein is CASSSEGDQPQHF.

This clonotype was picked up many times. The gene calls are TRBV19 and TRBJ2-5; D ambiguous. Trimming removed 5 bases from V and 6 bases from J, with 13 bases in between. The CDR3 spans 13 residues. Germline loops: CDR1 LNHDA, CDR2 SQIVND (reference sequence). The CDR3 sequence: CASSDFGWQTQYF. For the CDR3, the DNA is TGTGCCAGTAGTGACTTTGGGTGGCAGACCCAGTACTTC.

This clonotype was observed at least ten times. The CDR3 here is CASRTQGAYEQYF. In nucleotides, the CDR3 is TGTGCCAGCAGGACACAGGGAGCCTACGAGCAGTACTTC. The chain recombines TRBV7-3 with TRBJ2-7; perhaps TRBD1 as D (6 bases). Trimming took off 6 bases at V and 2 bases at J, with 11 bases between the two ends. CDR1 and CDR2 (germline): SGHTA, FQGTGA. The CDR3 is 13 residues long.

This chain connects TRBV28 to TRBJ1-6; 7 bases match TRBD1. This CDR3 comprises 14 residues. The germline V gene encodes CDR1 MDHEN and CDR2 SYDVKM. With V trimmed by 6 bases and J by 10 bases, 9 bases remained unmatched. The CDR3 DNA reads TGTGCCAGCAGGGTGTCAGGGGGAAACTCACCCCTCCACTTT. Translated, it gives CASRVSGGNSPLHF.

There are many counts of this clonotype. This chain joins TRBV4-2 and TRBJ2-3, with 10 nucleotides matching TRBD2. The CDR3 has 16 residues. The V segment lost 4 bases and the J segment 4 bases; nucleotides outside the gene matches: 8. In germline, CDR1 is LGHNA, CDR2 YNFKEQ. This chain's CDR3 is CASSREERGGADTQYF. CDR3 in DNA: TGTGCCAGCAGCCGGGAGGAGCGGGGGGGTGCAGATACGCAGTATTTT.

This clonotype was observed a few times. V is TRBV4-1 and J is TRBJ1-4; no clear D. CDR1 is MGHRA, CDR2 YSYEKL, per germline. This CDR3 is 16 amino acids long. Trimming took 2 bases from V and 6 from J, leaving 16 bases between them. The CDR3 here is CASSQTTSGPYEKLFF. The CDR3 region has the DNA TGCGCCAGCAGCCAAACCACTTCCGGGCCCTATGAAAAACTGTTTTTT.

This clonotype was counted many times. The genes are TRBV11-1 and TRBJ2-5; 7 nucleotides match TRBD2. The V segment lost 1 base and the J segment 5 bases; nucleotides outside the gene matches: 4. The CDR3 has 14 residues. Germline V CDR1 and CDR2: SGHAT, FQDESV (reference sequence). CDR3 loop: CASSLVIAGETQYF. The CDR3 region has the DNA TGTGCCAGCAGCTTAGTGATAGCGGGCGAGACCCAGTACTTC.

This clonotype came up many times. The gene calls are TRBV10-3 and TRBJ1-1; 9 bases line up with TRBD1. The CDR3 is made up of 13 amino acids. The V gene's germline CDR1 is ENHRY and CDR2 SYGVKD. V was pared by 5 bases and J by 5 bases, with 3 bases of the junction left unmatched. CDR3 DNA: TGTGCCATCAGTTGGGACAGGGAAACTGAAGCTTTCTTT. Residues: CAISWDRETEAFF.

This clonotype was observed at least ten times. The chain uses TRBV6-2 or TRBV6-3 and TRBJ2-7; 9 bases match TRBD2. The germline V gene encodes CDR1 MNHEY and CDR2 SVGEGT. The CDR3 consists of 14 residues. Unmatched junction bases numbered 3, after V lost 0 bases and J lost 6 bases. CDR3 sequence: CASSYSGLAGEQYF. DNA for the CDR3: TGTGCCAGCAGTTACTCGGGACTAGCCGGCGAGCAGTACTTC.

The table lists this clonotype with many counts. This rearrangement joins TRBV5-1 to TRBJ1-1; D gene unclear. The V end was cut by 4 bases, the J end by 1 base, with 17 bases between. CDR1 is SGHRS, CDR2 YFSETQ, per germline. The CDR3 runs to 16 residues. CDR3 sequence reads: CASSRRNLKENTEAFF. The CDR3 region has the DNA TGCGCCAGCAGCCGACGTAACCTAAAGGAGAACACTGAAGCTTTCTTT.

The chain carries TRBV7-2 and TRBJ2-4, with D unresolved. The CDR3 extends over 14 amino acids. V dropped 3 bases and J dropped 0 bases, with 6 bases sitting between them. Germline values: CDR1 SGHTA, CDR2 FQGNSA. The DNA for the CDR3 is TGTGCCAGCAGCTTCCCTGGAGCCAAAAACATTCAGTACTTC. Translated, it gives CASSFPGAKNIQYF.

This clonotype was recorded at least ten times. The V gene is TRBV3-1, the J gene TRBJ1-6; no reliable D call. V lost 4 bases to trimming and J lost 2 bases, with 12 bases between them. Germline V gene lookup returns CDR1 LGHDT and CDR2 YNNKEL (reference sequence). The CDR3 totals 16 residues. The CDR3 nucleotides are TGTGCCAGCAGCCGGACGGACCCCACCTATAATTCACCCCTCCACTTT. It translates to CASSRTDPTYNSPLHF.

This clonotype was counted many times. V and J are TRBV5-1 and TRBJ1-2; 7 positions match TRBD1. Looked up from germline, CDR1 is SGHRS and CDR2 is YFSETQ. This CDR3 has 15 residues. With 3 bases clipped from V and 3 bases from J, the junction kept 8 bases outside the gene matches. This CDR3 is CASSSTGDFDYGYTF. The DNA of the CDR3 is TGCGCCAGCAGCTCCACAGGGGATTTCGACTATGGCTACACCTTC.

This clonotype was seen at least ten times. The chain carries TRBV24-1 and TRBJ1-1; D is ambiguous. V was cut by 7 bases and J by 5 bases, with 16 bases left in between. The V gene's germline CDR1 is KGHDR and CDR2 SFDVKD. The CDR3 is 14 amino acids. The CDR3 sequence: CATRSGSTNTEAFF. The DNA for the CDR3 is TGTGCCACCAGGAGCGGGTCGACGAATACTGAAGCTTTCTTT.

This clonotype came up a few times. The rearrangement uses TRBV6-4 and TRBJ2-7; TRBD2 aligns across 11 bases. V was pared by 5 bases and J by 3 bases, with 6 bases of the junction left unmatched. The CDR3 sequence is 15 residues long. Germline assignment: CDR1 MRHNA and CDR2 SNTAGT. Here the CDR3 reads CASSLTSGSFYEQYF. CDR3 DNA sequence: TGTGCCAGCAGTCTTACTAGCGGGAGTTTCTACGAGCAGTACTTC.

This clonotype was observed many times. The chain has TRBV19 and TRBJ2-7; weak D call: TRBD1 (5 bases). The CDR3 totals 11 residues. V was shortened by 8 bases and J by 3 bases, with 8 bases between the two germline ends. Germline V gene data show CDR1 as LNHDA and CDR2 as SQIVND (reference sequence). CDR3 amino acids: CASGRGYEQYF. The CDR3 DNA follows: TGTGCCAGTGGAAGGGGCTACGAGCAGTACTTC.